One T cell receptor (beta chain) is described in this entry. Per the original methods: The authors estimated nucleated cell counts from reference gene primer amplification. Only in-frame clones appear in the TCRdb table, and some are missing; sequencing was by immunoSEQ multiplex PCR. Clone size and V and J calls were adopted from that table, with D and trimming inferred from the DNA. The sample holds tens of thousands of clones, about 87% seen once. The data were obtained in a study of blood T cell repertoires in COVID-19. Across the whole study: In each case, the material was cDNA or gDNA derived from T cells, B-cell-depleted T cells, or PBMCs.

This CDR3 spans 16 amino acids. Unmatched junction bases numbered 4, after V lost 2 bases and J lost 3 bases. Germline loops: CDR1 KGHDR, CDR2 SFDVKD. Input material: peripheral blood. The J gene is TRBJ2-5, the V gene TRBV24-1; 11 bases align to TRBD1. This receptor was obtained from a human donor with active COVID-19. The donor label of this sample is uncertain. CDR3 coding DNA: TGTGCCACCAGTGATTCCGGGACAGGGGGGAAAGAGACCCAGTACTTC. Encoded protein: CATSDSGTGGKETQYF.